One sample yielded the 10 T cell receptor beta chains listed below, sequenced in a study of T cell repertoires in cytomegalovirus infection. In TCRdb, the reads were re-called with MiXCR into one record per CDR3 protein. The sample lists hundreds of thousands of distinct CDR3 sequences, approximately 31% occurring once. No cognate antigen is known for these TCRs. The input for sequencing was cultured CD8+ T cells from PBMCs, taken from culture after CMV antigen stimulation. The source is a human donor in good health (CMV status not recorded). Some clones in this sample may be carry-over from other donors' samples.

This clonotype showed up just once. This chain joins TRBV12-3 or TRBV12-4 and TRBJ1-5, with TRBD1 matching 8 bases. CDR3 size: 18 residues. Trimming at V came to 4 bases and at J to 2 bases, leaving 13 bases not matched to a gene. CDR3 region: CASSWVEDRAVGNQPQHF. The CDR3 region has the DNA TGTGCCAGCAGTTGGGTTGAGGACAGGGCCGTCGGCAATCAGCCCCAGCATTTT.

This clonotype has a handful of counts. The rearrangement links TRBV19 to TRBJ1-5; TRBD1 might be the D (5 bases). The V and J ends lost 10 bases and 5 bases respectively, with 15 bases between them. The germline gives CDR1 LNHDA, CDR2 SQIVND (reference sequence). The CDR3 extends over 13 amino acids. CDR3 bases: TGTGCCACCAACGACAGAATAGATCAGCCCCAGCATTTT. Encoded protein: CATNDRIDQPQHF. Filled out from reference TRBV19 and TRBJ1-5, the complete variable domain reads DGGITQSPKYLFRKEGQNVTLSCEQNLNHDAMYWYRQDPGQGLRLIYYSQIVNDFQKGDIAEGYSVSREKKESFPLTVTSAQKNPTAFYLCATNDRIDQPQHFGDGTRLSIL.

In DNA, the CDR3 is TGTGCCAGCAGTTCCATAACCAGTAAGACAGACTACGAGCAGTACGTC. It translates to CASSSITSKTDYEQYV. The chain has TRBV6-5 and TRBJ2-7; a weak D match, TRBD1 (5 bases). V lost 4 bases and J 3 bases, leaving 19 bases between the germline ends. This CDR3 comprises 16 residues. From germline, CDR1 is MNHEY and CDR2 SVGAGI.

The DNA for the CDR3 is TGTGCCAGCAGTTCATTTTCAGGGGTCCACTCCTACGAGCAGTACTTC. Protein product: CASSSFSGVHSYEQYF. This chain joins TRBV27 and TRBJ2-7; tentative D call: TRBD1 (6 bases). V was clipped by 4 bases and J by 0 bases, with 16 bases between them. The CDR3 runs to 16 residues. Germline values: CDR1 MNHEY, CDR2 SMNVEV (reference sequence).

This clonotype was found a few times. V usage is TRBV6-5 and J usage is TRBJ2-7; possible D gene TRBD2, 5 bases. V shed 0 bases and J shed 0 bases, with 12 bases lying between them. The CDR3 consists of 16 residues. Germline V gene lookup returns CDR1 MNHEY and CDR2 SVGAGI. CDR3 sequence (DNA): TGTGCCAGCAGTTACTCGAGGGCAAGGAGCTCCTACGAGCAGTACGTC. This encodes CASSYSRARSSYEQYV.

This clonotype was seen more than once but under ten times. This chain links TRBV2 with TRBJ2-2; D tentatively fits TRBD1 or TRBD2 (5 bases each). The CDR3 loop spans 15 amino acids. V dropped 8 bases and J dropped 0 bases, with 13 bases sitting between them. CDR1 and CDR2 from the germline V gene are SNHLY and FYNNEI. CDR3 residues: CASPGQGANTGELFF. DNA of the CDR3: TGTGCCAGCCCCGGTCAGGGAGCGAACACCGGGGAGCTGTTTTTT. Complete variable domain (other parts from reference TRBV2 and TRBJ2-2): EPEVTQTPSHQVTQMGQEVILRCVPISNHLYFYWYRQILGQKVEFLVSFYNNEISEKSEIFDDQFSVERPDGSNFTLKIRSTKLEDSAMYFCASPGQGANTGELFFGEGSRLTVL.

This clonotype was detected many times. V and J are TRBV7-6 and TRBJ1-6; possibly TRBD1 for D (6 bases). This CDR3 comprises 18 residues. Trimming pared 5 bases from V and 7 bases from J, leaving 24 bases between. Germline CDR1 SGHVS, CDR2 FNYEAQ. The CDR3 DNA reads TGTGCCAGCAGCCCTTTGCTTACAGGAACAGGGTACAATTCACCCCTCCACTTT. It yields the protein CASSPLLTGTGYNSPLHF.

This clonotype showed up just a few times. CDR3 amino acids: CASSLDPGLKGGYEQYF. The CDR3 nucleotides are TGTGCCAGCAGCTTAGACCCGGGCCTCAAAGGGGGCTACGAGCAGTACTTC. The chain uses TRBV7-8 and TRBJ2-7; TRBD1 might be the D (6 bases). The germline V and J ends were trimmed by 1 base and 3 bases, with 19 bases remaining between them. CDR3 length equals 17 residues. Germline assignment: CDR1 SGHVS and CDR2 FQNEAQ.

The gene calls are TRBV7-4 and TRBJ2-1; D unclear. Trimming shortened V by 5 bases and J by 5 bases, and 13 bases separated the two germline ends. Germline assignment: CDR1 SGHVT and CDR2 SQSDAQ. The CDR3 runs to 14 residues. This chain's CDR3 is CASSISKRDNEQFF. CDR3 in DNA: TGTGCCAGCAGCATATCAAAACGAGACAATGAGCAGTTCTTC.

V usage is TRBV20-1 and J usage is TRBJ2-4; 12 bases agree with TRBD2. Germline loops: CDR1 DFQATT, CDR2 SNEGSKA (reference sequence). CDR3 length: 15 amino acids. With 7 bases clipped from V and 11 bases from J, the junction kept 15 bases outside the gene matches. The CDR3 reads CSVSTSGGQGGFQYF. CDR3 nucleotide sequence: TGCAGTGTTTCGACTAGCGGGGGCCAAGGTGGATTTCAGTACTTC.